A single sample gave rise to the 32 T cell receptor beta chains below, sequenced in a study of post-analysis software for immune sequencing data. Study results and caveats: A handful of TRBV segments were more frequent in patients than controls; TRBV5-6, TRBV5-1 and TRBV20-1 belonged to this group.

cDNA libraries for TCR beta contained unique molecular identifiers. TCRdb used MiXCR to reprocess the PCR reads, holding one entry per CDR3 protein. Altogether fewer than 700,000 distinct CDR3 sequences are present, roughly 45% being singletons, with the ten largest covering roughly 1.7%. The antigens of these receptors remain unknown. The sequenced sample was blood. These receptors all come from a girl between 10 and 17 years old with multiple sclerosis.

The gene calls are TRBV20-1 and TRBJ1-2; D perhaps matches TRBD1 (5 bases). V lost 6 bases and J 2 bases, leaving 25 bases between the germline ends. The CDR3 is 17 residues long. CDR1 and CDR2 (germline): DFQATT, SNEGSKA (reference sequence). CDR3 sequence reads: CSAHLPGLLGGNYGYTF. CDR3 coding DNA: TGCAGTGCACACCTACCGGGGCTCCTTGGGGGAAACTATGGCTACACCTTC.

V and J are TRBV20-1 and TRBJ1-1; D unclear. The CDR3 has 12 amino acids. The V gene's germline CDR1 is DFQATT and CDR2 SNEGSKA (reference sequence). Trimming shortened V by 6 bases and J by 0 bases, and 8 bases separated the two germline ends. The CDR3 bases are TGCAGTGCCACTTCAGTGAACACTGAAGCTTTCTTT. This codes for CSATSVNTEAFF.

The chain links TRBV12-3 or TRBV12-4 to TRBJ2-5; 9 bases align to TRBD2. This CDR3 contains 15 residues. Trimming cost V 1 base and J 5 bases; bases outside gene matches: 5. This CDR3 reads CASSLVGTSRETQYF. Here the CDR3 DNA reads TGTGCCAGCAGTTTAGTAGGGACTAGCCGGGAGACCCAGTACTTC.

About this clonotype itself: A read error is possible here, since a much larger clone lies one base away. The V and J genes are TRBV29-1 and TRBJ2-7, with TRBD2 identical over 9 bases. The closer fit of TRBJ2-5 to the DNA end suggests the J call may be wrong. There are 13 residues in the CDR3. Germline-derived CDR1 and CDR2 are SQVTM and ANQGSEA. CDR3 sequence: CNAGGGLAQTQYF. CDR3 DNA sequence: TGCAACGCTGGGGGGGGACTAGCACAGACCCAGTACTTC.

The sample holds a few counts of this clonotype. The V and J genes are TRBV5-1 and TRBJ1-2, with TRBD1 as a possible D gene (5 bases). The CDR3 totals 13 residues. Germline CDR1 reads SGHRS; CDR2 reads YFSETQ. Trimming removed 4 bases at V and 5 bases at J, with 12 bases between. DNA of the CDR3: TGCGCCAGCAGCCCGCAGGGTCAATATGGCTACACCTTC. Encoded protein: CASSPQGQYGYTF. The variable domain in full, with the rest retrieved from reference TRBV5-1 and TRBJ1-2, is KAGVTQTPRYLIKTRGQQVTLSCSPISGHRSVSWYQQTPGQGLQFLFEYFSETQRNKGNFPGRFSGRQFSNSRSEMNVSTLELGDSALYLCASSPQGQYGYTFGSGTRLTVV.

This chain uses TRBV20-1 with TRBJ2-7; tentatively, D is TRBD1 (6 bases). The length of the CDR3 is 15 residues. Germline V gene sequence: CDR1 DFQATT, CDR2 SNEGSKA (reference sequence). Trimming stripped 2 bases from V and 1 base from J, with 15 bases between. The CDR3 region is CSARKSDSLSYEQYF. CDR3 coding DNA: TGCAGTGCTAGAAAATCGGACAGCCTATCCTACGAGCAGTACTTC.

The J gene is TRBJ2-1, the V gene TRBV29-1; D gene ambiguous. The CDR3 consists of 11 residues. CDR1 is SQVTM, CDR2 ANQGSEA, per germline. Trimming pared 4 bases from V and 4 bases from J, leaving 5 bases between. CDR3 sequence: CSVAQYNEQFF. The CDR3, as DNA: TGCAGCGTTGCCCAATACAATGAGCAGTTCTTC.

The CDR3 DNA follows: TGTGCCAGCAGTTACGTGGGGACTAGCGGGCGAGAGACCCAGTACTTC. The encoded protein is CASSYVGTSGRETQYF. The gene calls are TRBV6-2 or TRBV6-3 and TRBJ2-5; 12 nucleotides agree with TRBD2. V trimming: 2 bases; J trimming: 4 bases; junction bases outside the gene matches: 5. Germline-derived CDR1 and CDR2 are MNHEY and SVGEGT. CDR3 length equals 16 residues.

The chain joins TRBV24-1 to TRBJ2-7, with D possibly TRBD1 on 6 matching bases. The CDR3 extends over 13 amino acids. Germline assignment: CDR1 KGHDR and CDR2 SFDVKD. Between the trimmed V and J ends, which lost 9 bases and 5 bases, there was a span of 16 bases. The CDR3 DNA reads as TGTGCCACCTCCCAGGGGAGTGTGAACGAGCAGTACTTC. As protein: CATSQGSVNEQYF.

The gene calls are TRBV7-8 and TRBJ2-4, with 9 nucleotides matching TRBD2. Near its end, the DNA agrees better with TRBJ2-7, so the J call may be wrong. Germline assignment: CDR1 SGHVS and CDR2 FQNEAQ. The CDR3 sequence is 16 residues long. The CDR3 nucleotides are TGTGCCAGCAGCTTAGAATTAGCGGGAGCTTACTACGAGCAGTACTTC. Translated: CASSLELAGAYYEQYF.

This clonotype was recorded a few times. The chain has TRBV12-3 or TRBV12-4 and TRBJ1-2; TRBD1 might be the D (6 bases). Trimming took off 3 bases at V and 3 bases at J, with 23 bases between the two ends. The CDR3 extends over 18 amino acids. The DNA of the CDR3 is TGTGCCAGCAGTTTTAGTGTGGCCCGACAGGTTAAGGACTATGGCTACACCTTC. Its protein product is CASSFSVARQVKDYGYTF.

This clonotype was picked up a small number of times. Given a much more abundant clone one base away, this may be a read error. The V and J genes are TRBV29-1 and TRBJ2-4; D might be TRBD1 (6 bases). The DNA end lines up better with TRBJ2-7; the J call may be wrong. The CDR3 consists of 12 residues. The germline CDR1 and CDR2 sequences are SQVTM and ANQGSEA. The CDR3 region is CSVTGIYSEQYF. In DNA form, the CDR3 reads TGCAGCGTTACAGGGATATACTCCGAGCAGTACTTC.

The chain combines TRBV12-3 or TRBV12-4 with TRBJ2-3, with D possibly TRBD2 on 5 matching bases. V lost 0 bases to trimming and J lost 2 bases, with 9 bases between them. The CDR3 totals 15 residues. CDR3 sequence (DNA): TGTGCCAGCAGTTTAGCGGGAGTCAACACAGATACGCAGTATTTT. This encodes CASSLAGVNTDTQYF.

The sample holds a few counts of this clonotype. The chain carries TRBV20-1 and TRBJ2-5, with D unclear. The V gene's germline CDR1 is DFQATT and CDR2 SNEGSKA (reference sequence). CDR3 length equals 12 residues. The CDR3 here is CRAQPADRPQYF. CDR3 DNA: TGCAGGGCCCAGCCAGCCGATCGGCCCCAGTACTTC.

The J gene is TRBJ1-2, the V gene TRBV5-5; 7 positions match TRBD1. V lost 4 bases to trimming and J lost 4 bases; unmatched junction nucleotides: 10. Germline values: CDR1 SGHKS, CDR2 YYEKEE (reference sequence). The CDR3 loop spans 15 amino acids. In DNA form, the CDR3 reads TGTGCCAGCAGCCGCCGGGACAGCCCTTTCTATGGCTACACCTTC. Translating gives CASSRRDSPFYGYTF.

This chain connects TRBV4-1 to TRBJ2-3; D is unclear. CDR1 is MGHRA and CDR2 is YSYEKL in the germline V gene. CDR3 size: 14 residues. V gave up 3 bases and J gave up 2 bases, with 9 bases separating them. CDR3 DNA: TGCGCCAGCAGCCACCCGGCAGCCACAGATACGCAGTATTTT. It encodes CASSHPAATDTQYF.

This clonotype was found once. This rearrangement joins TRBV24-1 to TRBJ1-2; 8 positions match TRBD1. CDR3 length: 15 amino acids. The trim removed 4 bases at V and 7 bases at J, leaving 10 bases unmatched. Germline CDR1 KGHDR, CDR2 SFDVKD. CDR3 sequence: CATSERTGTFSGYTF. As DNA, the CDR3 is TGTGCCACCAGTGAGAGGACAGGGACGTTTTCTGGCTACACCTTC.

V is TRBV29-1 and J is TRBJ2-7; D is possibly TRBD1 (7 bases). V dropped 2 bases and J dropped 3 bases, with 11 bases sitting between them. The CDR3 contains 13 residues. From germline, CDR1 is SQVTM and CDR2 ANQGSEA. The chain's CDR3 is CSVERQGGYEQYF. In nucleotides, the CDR3 is TGCAGCGTTGAAAGACAGGGAGGCTACGAGCAGTACTTC.

This clonotype came up a few times. The CDR3 loop reads CASRAPQGRGYNEQFF. CDR3 DNA: TGTGCCAGCAGAGCGCCCCAGGGTCGAGGGTACAATGAGCAGTTCTTC. This sequence joins TRBV6-5 and TRBJ2-1, with D perhaps being TRBD1 or TRBD2 (5 bases each). Germline V gene data show CDR1 as MNHEY and CDR2 as SVGAGI. V was pared by 6 bases and J by 4 bases, with 19 bases between. The CDR3 is 16 amino acids.

This clonotype was counted a few times. The rearrangement links TRBV5-1 to TRBJ2-5, with D unclear. V gave up 3 bases and J gave up 7 bases, with 16 bases separating them. The CDR3 has 14 amino acids. Germline CDR1 reads SGHRS; CDR2 reads YFSETQ. The CDR3 loop reads CASSSLVGGGTQYF. DNA of the CDR3: TGCGCCAGCAGCTCCTTGGTGGGTGGCGGGACCCAGTACTTC.

This clonotype was observed a few times. The V and J genes are TRBV20-1 and TRBJ2-1; TRBD2 aligns across 10 bases. This CDR3 region has 16 residues. The germline CDR1 and CDR2 sequences are DFQATT and SNEGSKA (reference sequence). Losses at the gene ends were 4 bases for V and 3 bases for J; bases not matched to a gene: 9. CDR3: CSAIATLAGGYNEQFF. CDR3 nucleotide sequence: TGCAGTGCTATCGCCACTTTAGCGGGGGGCTACAATGAGCAGTTCTTC.

The rearrangement links TRBV5-1 to TRBJ2-1; the match to TRBD1 covers 7 bases. Trimming took 2 bases from V and 8 from J; bases not matched to a gene: 10. The CDR3 runs to 15 residues. Looked up from germline, CDR1 is SGHRS and CDR2 is YFSETQ. This CDR3 reads CASSLNRGRGDEQFF. The CDR3 bases are TGCGCCAGCAGCTTAAACAGGGGAAGGGGCGATGAGCAGTTCTTC.

This clonotype was counted only a few times. V is TRBV12-3 or TRBV12-4 and J is TRBJ2-7; no reliable D call. V shed 5 bases and J shed 0 bases, with 8 bases lying between them. The CDR3 is made up of 13 amino acids. The CDR3 nucleotides are TGTGCCAGCAGTCCATCCTTCTCCTACGAGCAGTACTTC. This gives the protein CASSPSFSYEQYF.

The chain carries TRBV12-3 or TRBV12-4 and TRBJ2-3; 12 nucleotides align to TRBD2. The CDR3 covers 16 residues. The junction had 9 bases not matched to a gene; V was cut back by 7 bases and J by 4 bases. CDR3 nucleotides: TGTGCCAGCACCCCACTAGCGGGGGGTAGCGCAGATACGCAGTATTTT. Protein: CASTPLAGGSADTQYF.

The genes are TRBV6-6 and TRBJ2-7; D unclear. Looked up from germline, CDR1 is MNHNY and CDR2 is SVGAGI (reference sequence). The V end lost 6 bases, the J end lost 3 bases, and 6 bases lay between the germline ends. The CDR3 runs to 11 residues. Written as DNA, the CDR3 is TGTGCCAGCAGGGCCCACTACGAGCAGTACTTC. Protein product: CASRAHYEQYF.

The V and J genes are TRBV6-5 and TRBJ2-5, with 8 bases identical to TRBD1. CDR3 size: 16 residues. CDR1 is MNHEY and CDR2 is SVGAGI in the germline V gene. V lost 5 bases to trimming and J lost 4 bases; unmatched junction nucleotides: 12. The DNA for the CDR3 is TGTGCCAGCAGTAACCCGACAGGGGCCGTAGGAGAGACCCAGTACTTC. Translating it yields CASSNPTGAVGETQYF.

The CDR3 nucleotides read TGCAGTGCCCTTCTCACAGGCTACTCTGGGGCCAACGTCCTGACTTTC. Its protein product is CSALLTGYSGANVLTF. The chain recombines TRBV20-1 with TRBJ2-6; the D gene is possibly TRBD1 (5 bases). Germline V gives CDR1 DFQATT, CDR2 SNEGSKA (reference sequence). Between the trimmed V and J ends, which lost 6 bases and 0 bases, there was a span of 15 bases. CDR3 length equals 16 residues.

The chain couples TRBV12-3 or TRBV12-4 to TRBJ1-1, with D unresolved. V lost 6 bases to trimming and J lost 6 bases, with 17 bases between them. This CDR3 comprises 14 residues. DNA for the CDR3: TGTGCCAGCAGGGACGATTCCGGGTTCCCTGAAGCTTTCTTT. It translates to CASRDDSGFPEAFF.

This chain's CDR3 is CASEGRDTDTQYF. DNA for the CDR3: TGTGCCAGCGAGGGCAGGGACACAGATACGCAGTATTTT. The chain couples TRBV2 to TRBJ2-3, with D perhaps matching TRBD1 or TRBD2 (5 bases each). The CDR3 length is 13 residues. V shed 8 bases and J shed 2 bases, with 11 bases lying between them. CDR1 and CDR2 (germline): SNHLY, FYNNEI.

The chain carries TRBV5-6 and TRBJ2-7; D perhaps matches TRBD1 (6 bases). The J call may be in error: the DNA end matches TRBJ2-5 better. Looked up from germline, CDR1 is SGHDT and CDR2 is YYEEEE. The CDR3 contains 16 residues. The CDR3, as DNA: TGTGCCAGCAGCTTGTTTGCCCTGGGACACCGAGAGACCCAGTACTTC. Translated: CASSLFALGHRETQYF.

V usage is TRBV28 and J usage is TRBJ2-7; 7 bases are a match to TRBD1. The J call may be incorrect, as the DNA end agrees better with TRBJ2-5. Germline CDR1 is MDHEN and CDR2 is SYDVKM. The CDR3 covers 19 residues. The DNA for the CDR3 is TGTGCCAGCAGTTTATCCGATATTTTAACAGGGGAACATGGGGAGACCCAGTACTTC. It codes for CASSLSDILTGEHGETQYF.

J is TRBJ2-3 and V is TRBV6-6; 11 nucleotides match TRBD2. This CDR3 has 15 amino acids. The trim removed 6 bases at V and 3 bases at J, leaving 5 bases unmatched. CDR1 and CDR2 (germline): MNHNY, SVGAGI (reference sequence). CDR3 DNA sequence: TGTGCCAGCAGGGCCGGGACTAGCGGTACAGATACGCAGTATTTT. This encodes CASRAGTSGTDTQYF.